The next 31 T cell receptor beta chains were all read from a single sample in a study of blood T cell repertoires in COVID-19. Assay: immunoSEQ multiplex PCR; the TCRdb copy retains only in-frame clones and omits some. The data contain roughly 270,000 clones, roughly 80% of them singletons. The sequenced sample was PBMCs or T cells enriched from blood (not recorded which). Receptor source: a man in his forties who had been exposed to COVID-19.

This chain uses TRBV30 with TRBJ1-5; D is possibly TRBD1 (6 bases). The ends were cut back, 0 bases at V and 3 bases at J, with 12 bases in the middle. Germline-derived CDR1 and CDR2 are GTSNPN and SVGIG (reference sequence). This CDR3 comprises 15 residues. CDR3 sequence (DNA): TGTGCCTGGAGTGTACGAGGACAGCTCAATCAGCCCCAGCATTTT. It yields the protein CAWSVRGQLNQPQHF.

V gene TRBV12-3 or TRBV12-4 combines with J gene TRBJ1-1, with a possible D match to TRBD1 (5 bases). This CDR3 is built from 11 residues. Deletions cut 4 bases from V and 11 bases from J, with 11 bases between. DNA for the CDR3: TGTGCCAGCAGTTGGGGGGAATACGCTTTCTTT. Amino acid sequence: CASSWGEYAFF.

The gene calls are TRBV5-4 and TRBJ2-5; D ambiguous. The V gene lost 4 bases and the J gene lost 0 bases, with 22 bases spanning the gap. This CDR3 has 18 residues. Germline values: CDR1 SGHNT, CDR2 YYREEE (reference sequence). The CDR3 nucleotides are TGTGCCAGCAGCCCGCTGACCGAGCGCGATTTGTACCAAGAGACCCAGTACTTC. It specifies CASSPLTERDLYQETQYF.

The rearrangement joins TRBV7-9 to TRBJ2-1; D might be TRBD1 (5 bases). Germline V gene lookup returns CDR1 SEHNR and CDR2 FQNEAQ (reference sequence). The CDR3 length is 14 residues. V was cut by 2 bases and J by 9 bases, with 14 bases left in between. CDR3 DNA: TGTGCCAGCAGCTTAATTTGGGGCAGCGCTGAGCAGTTCTTC. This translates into CASSLIWGSAEQFF.

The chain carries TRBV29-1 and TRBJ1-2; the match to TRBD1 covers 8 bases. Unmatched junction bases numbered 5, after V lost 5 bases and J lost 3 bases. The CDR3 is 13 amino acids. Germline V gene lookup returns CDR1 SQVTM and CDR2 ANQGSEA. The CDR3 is CSVLLGQDYGYTF. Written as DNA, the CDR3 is TGCAGCGTTCTGCTGGGACAGGACTATGGCTACACCTTC.

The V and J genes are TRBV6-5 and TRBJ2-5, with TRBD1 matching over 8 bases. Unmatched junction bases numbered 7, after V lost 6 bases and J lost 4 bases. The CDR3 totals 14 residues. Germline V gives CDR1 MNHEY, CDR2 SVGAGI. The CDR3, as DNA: TGTGCCAGCAGCGATCAGGGGGCGCGAGAGACCCAGTACTTC. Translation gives CASSDQGARETQYF.

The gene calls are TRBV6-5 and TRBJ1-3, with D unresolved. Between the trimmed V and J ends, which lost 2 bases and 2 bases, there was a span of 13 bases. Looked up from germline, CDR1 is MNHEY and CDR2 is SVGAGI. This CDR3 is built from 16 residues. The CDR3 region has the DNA TGTGCCAGCAGTTACCTCCTGACAAAAGCTGGAAACACCATATATTTT. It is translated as CASSYLLTKAGNTIYF.

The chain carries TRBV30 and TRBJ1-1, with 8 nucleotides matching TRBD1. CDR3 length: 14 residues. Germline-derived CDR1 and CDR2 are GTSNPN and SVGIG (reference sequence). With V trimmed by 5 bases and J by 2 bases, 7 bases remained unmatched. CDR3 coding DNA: TGTGCCTGGGGGGACAGGAGGGGCAACACTGAAGCTTTCTTT. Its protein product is CAWGDRRGNTEAFF.

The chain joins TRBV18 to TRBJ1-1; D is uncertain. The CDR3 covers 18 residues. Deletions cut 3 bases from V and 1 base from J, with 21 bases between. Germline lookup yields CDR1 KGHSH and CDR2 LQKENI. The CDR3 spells CASSPRAVAQLTNTEAFF. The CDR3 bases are TGTGCCAGCTCACCTCGCGCGGTGGCGCAACTGACGAACACTGAAGCTTTCTTT.

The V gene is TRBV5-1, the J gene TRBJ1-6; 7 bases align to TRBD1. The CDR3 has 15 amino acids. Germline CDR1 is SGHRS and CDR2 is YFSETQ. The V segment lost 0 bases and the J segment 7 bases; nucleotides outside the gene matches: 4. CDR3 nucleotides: TGCGCCAGCAGCTTGGCCGGGACAGCCAATTCACCCCTCCACTTT. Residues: CASSLAGTANSPLHF.

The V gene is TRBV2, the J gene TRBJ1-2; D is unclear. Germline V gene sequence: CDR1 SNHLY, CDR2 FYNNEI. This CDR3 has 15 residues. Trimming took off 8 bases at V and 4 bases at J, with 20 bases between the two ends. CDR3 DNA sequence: TGTGCCAGCGGGGAGTCACAGCTTATTCTCTATGGCTACACCTTC. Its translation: CASGESQLILYGYTF.

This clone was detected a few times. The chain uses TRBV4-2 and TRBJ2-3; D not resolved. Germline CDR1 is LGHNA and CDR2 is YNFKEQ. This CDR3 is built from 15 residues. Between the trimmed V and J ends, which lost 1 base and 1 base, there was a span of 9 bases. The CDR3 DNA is TGTGCCAGCAGCCAAGGGTGGCCAGGCACAGATACGCAGTATTTT. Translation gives CASSQGWPGTDTQYF.

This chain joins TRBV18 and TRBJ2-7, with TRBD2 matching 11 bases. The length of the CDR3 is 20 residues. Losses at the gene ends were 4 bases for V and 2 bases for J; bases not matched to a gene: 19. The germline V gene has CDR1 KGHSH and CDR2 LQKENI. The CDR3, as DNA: TGTGCCAGCTCACAACGACAGGGGGGAGGTCTAGCGGGAGGACCCTACGAGCAGTACTTC. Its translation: CASSQRQGGGLAGGPYEQYF. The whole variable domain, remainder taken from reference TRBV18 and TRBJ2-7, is NAGVMQNPRHLVRRRGQEARLRCSPMKGHSHVYWYRQLPEEGLKFMVYLQKENIIDESGMPKERFSAEFPKEGPSILRIQQVVRGDSAAYFCASSQRQGGGLAGGPYEQYFGPGTRLTVT.

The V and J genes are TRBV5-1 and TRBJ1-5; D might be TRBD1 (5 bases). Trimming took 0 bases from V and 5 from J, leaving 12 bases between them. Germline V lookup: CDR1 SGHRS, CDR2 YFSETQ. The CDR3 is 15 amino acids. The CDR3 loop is CASSLEGLDYQPQHF. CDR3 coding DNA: TGCGCCAGCAGCTTGGAGGGGTTAGACTATCAGCCCCAGCATTTT.

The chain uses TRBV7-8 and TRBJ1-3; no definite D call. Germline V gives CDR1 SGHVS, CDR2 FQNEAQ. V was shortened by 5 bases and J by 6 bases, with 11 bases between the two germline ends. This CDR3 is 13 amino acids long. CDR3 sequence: CASSPSRENTIYF. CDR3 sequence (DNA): TGTGCCAGCAGCCCTAGCCGAGAAAACACCATATATTTT.

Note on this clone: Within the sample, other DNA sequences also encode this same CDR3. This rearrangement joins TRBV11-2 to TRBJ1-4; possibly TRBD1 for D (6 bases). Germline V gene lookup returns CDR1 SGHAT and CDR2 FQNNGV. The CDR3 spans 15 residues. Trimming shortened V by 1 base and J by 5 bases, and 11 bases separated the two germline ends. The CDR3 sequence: CASSLGTVINEKLFF. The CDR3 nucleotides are TGTGCCAGCAGCTTAGGGACAGTAATAAATGAAAAACTGTTTTTT.

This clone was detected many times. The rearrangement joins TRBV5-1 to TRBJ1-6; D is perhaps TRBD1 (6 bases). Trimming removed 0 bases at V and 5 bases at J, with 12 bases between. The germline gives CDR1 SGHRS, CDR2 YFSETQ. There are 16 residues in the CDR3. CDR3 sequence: CASSLGPQGDNSPLHF. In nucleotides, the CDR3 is TGCGCCAGCAGCTTGGGGCCACAGGGAGATAATTCACCCCTCCACTTT. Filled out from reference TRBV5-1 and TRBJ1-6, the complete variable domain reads KAGVTQTPRYLIKTRGQQVTLSCSPISGHRSVSWYQQTPGQGLQFLFEYFSETQRNKGNFPGRFSGRQFSNSRSEMNVSTLELGDSALYLCASSLGPQGDNSPLHFGNGTRLTVT.

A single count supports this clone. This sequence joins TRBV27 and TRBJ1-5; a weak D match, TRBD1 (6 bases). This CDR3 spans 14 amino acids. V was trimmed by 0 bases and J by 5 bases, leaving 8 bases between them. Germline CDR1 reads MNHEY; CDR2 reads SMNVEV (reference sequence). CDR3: CASSLSQGYQPQHF. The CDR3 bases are TGTGCCAGCAGTTTATCACAGGGTTATCAGCCCCAGCATTTT.

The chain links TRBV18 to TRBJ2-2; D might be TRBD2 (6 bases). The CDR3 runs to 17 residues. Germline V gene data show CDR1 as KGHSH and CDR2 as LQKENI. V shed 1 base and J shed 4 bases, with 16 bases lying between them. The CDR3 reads CASSPLSGRGTTGELFF. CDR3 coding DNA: TGTGCCAGCTCACCACTCTCCGGGAGAGGTACCACCGGGGAGCTGTTTTTT.

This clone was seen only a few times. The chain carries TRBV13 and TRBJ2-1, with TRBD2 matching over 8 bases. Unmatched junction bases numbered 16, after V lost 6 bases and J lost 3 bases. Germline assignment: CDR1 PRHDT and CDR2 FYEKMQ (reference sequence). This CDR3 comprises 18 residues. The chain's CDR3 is CASRESGRMVLGYNEQFF. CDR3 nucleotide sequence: TGTGCCAGCAGAGAAAGCGGGAGAATGGTGTTAGGCTACAATGAGCAGTTCTTC.

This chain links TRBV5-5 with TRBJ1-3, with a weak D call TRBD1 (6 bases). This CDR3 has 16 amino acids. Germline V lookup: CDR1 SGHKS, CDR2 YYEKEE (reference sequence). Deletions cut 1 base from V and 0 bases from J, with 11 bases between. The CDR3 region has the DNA TGTGCCAGCAGCTTGCCGGACAGCTACTCTGGAAACACCATATATTTT. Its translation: CASSLPDSYSGNTIYF. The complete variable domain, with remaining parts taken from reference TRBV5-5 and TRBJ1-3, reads DAGVTQSPTHLIKTRGQQVTLRCSPISGHKSVSWYQQVLGQGPQFIFQYYEKEERGRGNFPDRFSARQFPNYSSELNVNALLLGDSALYLCASSLPDSYSGNTIYFGEGSWLTVV.

As DNA, the CDR3 is TGTGCCAGCCACCCCGCTGAGATAAGAGATACGCAGTATTTT. It is translated as CASHPAEIRDTQYF. V and J are TRBV18 and TRBJ2-3; unclear D gene. CDR3 size: 14 residues. V was pared by 8 bases and J by 5 bases, with 17 bases between. Germline assignment: CDR1 KGHSH and CDR2 LQKENI.

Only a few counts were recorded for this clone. CDR3 DNA sequence: TGTGCCAGCAGCGTGACAGGGCGCCCGACCACAGCCTATGGCTACACCTTC. Translated: CASSVTGRPTTAYGYTF. The genes are TRBV5-5 and TRBJ1-2; 7 bases are shared with TRBD1. V lost 4 bases, J lost 4 bases, and 16 bases stayed unmatched. The germline CDR1 and CDR2 sequences are SGHKS and YYEKEE (reference sequence). The CDR3 sequence is 17 residues long.

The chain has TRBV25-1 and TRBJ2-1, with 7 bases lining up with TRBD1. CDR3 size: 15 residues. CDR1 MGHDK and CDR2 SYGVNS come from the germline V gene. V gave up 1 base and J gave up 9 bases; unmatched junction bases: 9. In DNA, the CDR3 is TGTGCCAGCAGTGAATTTGGGACAGCTCAATTTGAGCAGTTCTTC. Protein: CASSEFGTAQFEQFF.

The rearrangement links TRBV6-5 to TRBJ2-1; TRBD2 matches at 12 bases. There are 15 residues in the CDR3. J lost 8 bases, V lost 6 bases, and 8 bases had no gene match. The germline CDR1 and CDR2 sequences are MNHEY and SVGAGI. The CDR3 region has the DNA TGTGCCAGCAGGAGGACTAGCGGGGAGTCCCATGAGCAGTTCTTC. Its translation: CASRRTSGESHEQFF.

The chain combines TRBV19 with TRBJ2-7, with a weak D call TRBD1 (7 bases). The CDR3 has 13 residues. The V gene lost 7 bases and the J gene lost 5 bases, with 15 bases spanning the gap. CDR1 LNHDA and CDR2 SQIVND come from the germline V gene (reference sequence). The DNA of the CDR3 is TGTGCCAGTAACTACAGGGGAGGCCACGAGCAGTACTTC. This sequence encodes CASNYRGGHEQYF.

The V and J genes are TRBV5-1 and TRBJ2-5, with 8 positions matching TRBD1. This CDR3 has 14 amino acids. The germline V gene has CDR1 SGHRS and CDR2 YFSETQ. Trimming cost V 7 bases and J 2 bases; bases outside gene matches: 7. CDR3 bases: TGCGCCAGCGGGAGACAGGGGACTCAAGAGACCCAGTACTTC. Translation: CASGRQGTQETQYF.

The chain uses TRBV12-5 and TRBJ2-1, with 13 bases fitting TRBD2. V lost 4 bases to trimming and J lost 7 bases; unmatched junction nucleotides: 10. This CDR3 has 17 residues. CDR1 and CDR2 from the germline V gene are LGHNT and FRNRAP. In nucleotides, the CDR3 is TGTGCTAGTGGTTCCATAACTAGCGGGAGGGCGGGGAATGAGCAGTTCTTC. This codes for CASGSITSGRAGNEQFF.

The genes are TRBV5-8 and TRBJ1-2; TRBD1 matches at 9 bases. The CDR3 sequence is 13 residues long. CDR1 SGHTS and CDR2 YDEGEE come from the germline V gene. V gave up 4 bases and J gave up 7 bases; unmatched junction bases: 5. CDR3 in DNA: TGTGCCAGCAGCGTCCGACAGGGGGTTGGCTACACCTTC. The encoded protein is CASSVRQGVGYTF.

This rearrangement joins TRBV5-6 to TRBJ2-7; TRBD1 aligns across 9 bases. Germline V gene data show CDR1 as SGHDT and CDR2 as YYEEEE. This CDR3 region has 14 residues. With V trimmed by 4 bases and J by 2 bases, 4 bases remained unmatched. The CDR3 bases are TGTGCCAGCAGCGGCGGACAGGGGACCTACGAGCAGTACTTC. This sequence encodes CASSGGQGTYEQYF.

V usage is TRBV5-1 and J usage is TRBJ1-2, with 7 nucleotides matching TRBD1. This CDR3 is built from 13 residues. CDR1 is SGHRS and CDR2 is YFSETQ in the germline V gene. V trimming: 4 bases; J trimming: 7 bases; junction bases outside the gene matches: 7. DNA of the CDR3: TGCGCCAGCAGCCGAGACCGGGACAGTGGCTACACCTTC. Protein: CASSRDRDSGYTF.